Listed here are 23 T cell receptor beta chains from one sample, sequenced in a study of shared clonotypes between healthy human individuals. Method: immunoSEQ multiplex PCR; TCRdb's copy keeps in-frame clones and lacks some. The sample holds approximately 2.5 million clones, around nine tenths seen once. Input material: naive CD4+ T cells sorted from blood. Subset here: CD45RA+ positively selected. Receptors were obtained from a man between 18 and 35 years old in good health.

The genes are TRBV18 and TRBJ2-7; unclear D gene. Trimming shortened V by 0 bases and J by 3 bases, and 6 bases separated the two germline ends. This CDR3 region has 13 residues. CDR1 is KGHSH, CDR2 LQKENI, per germline. CDR3 region: CASSPPVGYEQYF. CDR3 coding DNA: TGTGCCAGCTCACCACCGGTCGGCTACGAGCAGTACTTC.

Note on this clone: The sample contains more than one DNA sequence encoding this CDR3. The CDR3 sequence: CASSIGGQGSYEQYF. The CDR3 nucleotides are TGTGCCAGTAGTATAGGAGGACAGGGATCCTACGAGCAGTACTTC. V gene TRBV19 combines with J gene TRBJ2-7, with 8 bases identical to TRBD1. Trimming at V came to 1 base and at J to 1 base, leaving 3 bases not matched to a gene. The CDR3 length is 15 residues. Germline CDR1 LNHDA, CDR2 SQIVND (reference sequence).

The chain recombines TRBV4-1 with TRBJ2-3, with 8 bases lining up with TRBD2. Germline CDR1 is MGHRA and CDR2 is YSYEKL. The CDR3 is 19 residues long. After removal of 1 base from V and 2 bases from J, the junction contained 14 bases not matched to a gene. The CDR3 protein is CASSQGLQGLADYTDTQYF. The CDR3 nucleotides read TGCGCCAGCAGCCAAGGCCTTCAAGGACTAGCAGATTACACAGATACGCAGTATTTT.

As for this clone: This CDR3 is also generated by other DNA sequences in the sample. The chain uses TRBV20-1 and TRBJ1-2; D is undetermined. The V end lost 0 bases, the J end lost 7 bases, and 6 bases lay between the germline ends. The CDR3 covers 11 residues. Germline V gene sequence: CDR1 DFQATT, CDR2 SNEGSKA (reference sequence). The CDR3 loop reads CSARDLPGYTF. The CDR3 DNA sequence: TGCAGTGCTAGAGACCTACCTGGCTACACCTTC.

As for this clone: Within the sample, other DNA sequences also encode this same CDR3. The chain is built from TRBV9 and TRBJ2-3; TRBD2 aligns across 10 bases. The germline gives CDR1 SGDLS, CDR2 YYNGEE. The CDR3 is 14 amino acids. The V segment lost 3 bases and the J segment 4 bases; nucleotides outside the gene matches: 2. CDR3 nucleotide sequence: TGTGCCAGCAGCGGACTAGCGGGTTCAGATACGCAGTATTTT. This encodes CASSGLAGSDTQYF.

The chain carries TRBV27 and TRBJ2-3; 8 bases agree with TRBD1. V gave up 5 bases and J gave up 4 bases; unmatched junction bases: 11. The CDR3 totals 16 residues. Germline CDR1 reads MNHEY; CDR2 reads SMNVEV (reference sequence). CDR3 loop: CASSPRTGTGADTQYF. For the CDR3, the DNA is TGTGCCAGCAGTCCTCGTACCGGGACAGGAGCAGATACGCAGTATTTT.

This chain joins TRBV28 and TRBJ1-5; possible D gene TRBD1, 5 bases. V lost 4 bases to trimming and J lost 5 bases, with 15 bases between them. The V gene's germline CDR1 is MDHEN and CDR2 SYDVKM. The CDR3 runs 15 residues. The CDR3, as DNA: TGTGCCAGCAGTTCAGCAGGGTTGGGGGATCAGCCCCAGCATTTT. The encoded protein is CASSSAGLGDQPQHF.

V is TRBV28 and J is TRBJ1-6; 10 bases line up with TRBD1. V lost 5 bases and J lost 6; bases outside the gene matches: 10. The V gene's germline CDR1 is MDHEN and CDR2 SYDVKM. The CDR3 spans 17 residues. This CDR3 is CASSTRTGGVGNSPLHF. The CDR3 nucleotides are TGTGCCAGCAGTACCCGGACAGGGGGGGTGGGTAATTCACCCCTCCACTTT.

The J gene is TRBJ2-3, the V gene TRBV4-3, with TRBD2 matching over 9 bases. The CDR3 contains 17 residues. Germline CDR1 LGHNA, CDR2 YSLEER. V shed 6 bases and J 1 base; nucleotides not matched to a gene: 11. In DNA form, the CDR3 reads TGCGCCAGCAGGGAAGAGGCGGGAGGGCCGGGCACAGATACGCAGTATTTT. Residues: CASREEAGGPGTDTQYF.

The chain has TRBV5-8 and TRBJ2-5, with TRBD2 as a possible D gene (6 bases). The V gene's germline CDR1 is SGHTS and CDR2 YDEGEE. The CDR3 consists of 16 residues. V lost 3 bases and J 2 bases, leaving 17 bases between the germline ends. In DNA form, the CDR3 reads TGTGCCAGCAGCTCCGCGACTAGGGCGGGGCAAGAGACCCAGTACTTC. Protein product: CASSSATRAGQETQYF.

This rearrangement joins TRBV7-9 to TRBJ2-7; the D gene is possibly TRBD1 (6 bases). Per the germline V gene, CDR1 is SEHNR and CDR2 is FQNEAQ (reference sequence). The V end lost 0 bases, the J end lost 2 bases, and 11 bases lay between the germline ends. This CDR3 is 15 amino acids long. This chain's CDR3 is CASSLAQGTAYEQYF. As DNA, the CDR3 is TGTGCCAGCAGCTTAGCTCAGGGGACGGCCTACGAGCAGTACTTC.

Worth noting for this clone: Distinct nucleotide sequences in the sample also encode this CDR3. This chain uses TRBV10-3 with TRBJ2-3, with D possibly TRBD2 on 5 matching bases. In germline, CDR1 is ENHRY, CDR2 SYGVKD. The CDR3 spans 14 residues. Between the trimmed V and J ends, which lost 3 bases and 1 base, there was a span of 8 bases. CDR3 nucleotides: TGTGCCATCAGTGAAGGAGCGGGCACAGATACGCAGTATTTT. This gives the protein CAISEGAGTDTQYF.

The chain carries TRBV19 and TRBJ2-2, with 11 bases aligning to TRBD1. Germline V gene sequence: CDR1 LNHDA, CDR2 SQIVND (reference sequence). The ends lost 3 bases at V and 5 bases at J; junction bases unmatched: 8. There are 17 residues in the CDR3. The chain's CDR3 is CASSMEKDRGHTGELFF. The CDR3, as DNA: TGTGCCAGTAGTATGGAGAAGGACAGGGGGCATACCGGGGAGCTGTTTTTT.

The chain couples TRBV21-1 to TRBJ1-5. TRBV21-1 is assigned pseudogene status. The length of the CDR3 is 14 residues. The CDR3 region is CASSKVKRPQPQHF. CDR3 DNA sequence: TGTGCCAGCAGCAAAGTGAAGCGGCCCCAGCCCCAGCATTTT.

This clone has just one count. The V and J genes are TRBV27 and TRBJ1-1, with D uncertain. V lost 7 bases and J lost 4, with 13 bases in between. The V gene's germline CDR1 is MNHEY and CDR2 SMNVEV (reference sequence). This CDR3 spans 13 amino acids. In DNA, the CDR3 is TGTGCCAGCATTCGGATTGGTGGCACTGAAGCTTTCTTT. It yields the protein CASIRIGGTEAFF.

The rearrangement joins TRBV25-1 to TRBJ2-3; TRBD1 agrees at 9 bases. The CDR3 runs 16 residues. J gave up 5 bases and V 6 bases, and 12 bases lay outside the gene matches. Germline-derived CDR1 and CDR2 are MGHDK and SYGVNS. DNA for the CDR3: TGTGCCAGCAGGCCCCCCAGGACAGGGGTGGGAGATACGCAGTATTTT. Encoded protein: CASRPPRTGVGDTQYF.

The chain carries TRBV21-1 and TRBJ1-3. TRBV21-1 is termed a pseudogene. The CDR3 extends over 15 amino acids. The CDR3 is CASSMGEGYGNTIYF. CDR3 DNA: TGTGCCAGCAGTATGGGTGAAGGCTACGGAAACACCATATATTTT.

The chain carries TRBV5-4 and TRBJ2-3, with D uncertain. The length of the CDR3 is 10 residues. V lost 4 bases to trimming and J lost 15 bases, with 12 bases between them. The germline CDR1 and CDR2 sequences are SGHNT and YYREEE (reference sequence). CDR3 coding DNA: TGTGCCAGCAGCAACCCCGGATTTTATTTT. Amino acids: CASSNPGFYF.

The chain joins TRBV19 to TRBJ1-2; 7 nucleotides align to TRBD1. Germline values: CDR1 LNHDA, CDR2 SQIVND (reference sequence). CDR3 length: 13 amino acids. Trimming took 7 bases from V and 8 from J; bases not matched to a gene: 10. The CDR3 protein is CASKPRGDEGYTF. The CDR3 bases are TGTGCCAGTAAACCCAGGGGGGACGAAGGCTACACCTTC.

J is TRBJ1-4 and V is TRBV28; D might be TRBD1 (6 bases). Looked up from germline, CDR1 is MDHEN and CDR2 is SYDVKM. The ends were cut back, 7 bases at V and 4 bases at J, with 10 bases in the middle. The CDR3 totals 13 residues. The CDR3 loop is CASKQGGNEKLFF. The CDR3 region has the DNA TGTGCCAGCAAACAGGGAGGTAATGAAAAACTGTTTTTT.

A single count supports this clone. Other DNA sequences within the sample encode an identical CDR3. The chain combines TRBV12-5 with TRBJ2-7; 8 bases are shared with TRBD2. The V gene end was trimmed by 8 bases and the J gene end by 2 bases; junction bases not matched to a gene: 5. The length of the CDR3 is 13 residues. The germline V gene encodes CDR1 LGHNT and CDR2 FRNRAP. CDR3 DNA: TGTGCTAGTTGTAATAGCGGGACCTACGAGCAGTACTTC. This sequence encodes CASCNSGTYEQYF.

The CDR3 coding sequence is TGTGCCAGCAGGGCGAGCGGGAGGTACGAGCAGTACTTC. Translated: CASRASGRYEQYF. This chain links TRBV11-2 with TRBJ2-7, with TRBD2 identical over 9 bases. In germline, CDR1 is SGHAT, CDR2 FQNNGV. The CDR3 totals 13 residues. The V segment lost 6 bases and the J segment 4 bases; nucleotides outside the gene matches: 4.

This clone was detected a few times. J is TRBJ1-5 and V is TRBV29-1; D ambiguous. The CDR3 is 14 residues long. CDR1 and CDR2 (germline): SQVTM, ANQGSEA. Trimming cost V 6 bases and J 2 bases, with 14 bases left between them. The CDR3 region has the DNA TGCAGCGTCTCGGACTCCACGGGCAATCAGCCCCAGCATTTT. Translated: CSVSDSTGNQPQHF.